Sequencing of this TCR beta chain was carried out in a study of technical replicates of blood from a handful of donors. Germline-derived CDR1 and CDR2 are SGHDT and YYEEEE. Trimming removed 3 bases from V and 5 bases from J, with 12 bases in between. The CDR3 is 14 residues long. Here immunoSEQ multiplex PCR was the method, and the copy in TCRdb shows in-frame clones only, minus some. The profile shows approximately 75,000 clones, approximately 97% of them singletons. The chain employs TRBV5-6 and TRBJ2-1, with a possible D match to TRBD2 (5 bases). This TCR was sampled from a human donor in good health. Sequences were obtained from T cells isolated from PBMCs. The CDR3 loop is CASSSGLADNEQFF. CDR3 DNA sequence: TGTGCCAGCAGCTCGGGATTAGCAGACAATGAGCAGTTCTTC.